This TCR beta chain was sequenced for a study of T cells in Graves' hyperthyroidism and ophthalmopathy. A remark on this clonotype: Its target is unknown.

RNA transcripts yielded amplified TCR beta CDR3 regions. During a first-round RT-PCR of the TCR CDR3, the HTBI primer set was used. TCRdb fed the multiplex PCR reads into MiXCR, producing one record per CDR3 protein. The sample carries 400,000 or so distinct CDR3 sequences, over 12% recorded once. Uncontrolled infection, other autoimmune disease, pregnancy or lactation barred patients from enrollment. Used for diagnoses were clinical symptoms, serum thyroxine and TRAb, thyroid ultrasound and orbital computed tomography. Points from the study as a whole: Researchers report that a 13 V-J model separated ophthalmopathy from stable hyperthyroidism. Median prediction lead before ophthalmopathy onset was around seven months with the model.

Germline assignment: CDR1 SGHRS and CDR2 YFSETQ. Trimming removed 6 bases from V and 1 base from J; junction bases left unmatched: 5. This CDR3 region has 14 residues. This receptor was obtained from a woman between 55 and 75 years old with Graves' ophthalmopathy. The rearrangement joins TRBV5-1 to TRBJ2-5; 8 bases are a match to TRBD2. Sequencing used blood. The CDR3 coding sequence is TGCGCCAGCACCATCACTAGCGGCCAAGAGACCCAGTACTTC. Translated, it gives CASTITSGQETQYF.